These T cell receptor beta chains were read from a single sample in a study of T-cell memory formation after mild COVID-19. TCRdb fed the 5' RACE reads into MiXCR, producing one record per CDR3 protein. The profile covers approximately 240,000 distinct CDR3 sequences, with roughly 15% appearing a single time and about 3.5% taken by the ten largest. Sequenced input: PBMCs or a T cell subset sorted from them (not recorded which). Receptor source: a man aged 18 to 30 who had mild COVID-19 (a few samples of this study predate the infection). Cell type and time point are not known. The CDR3 runs from the conserved cysteine through the conserved F or W. The D gene is left open where the match is weak. Clone size, where shown, is once, few, many, or a class for clones that have expanded.

clone_size	v_call	d_call	j_call	cdr3_nt	cdr3_aa
many	TRBV29-1	.	TRBJ2-5	TGCAGCGTTGAAGAAGGATCTCGGGAGACCCAGTACTTC	CSVEEGSRETQYF
.	TRBV7-9	TRBD1	TRBJ1-5	TGTGCCAGCAGCTTTCTCAACCCGGACAGGGCCAATCAGCCCCAGCATTTT	CASSFLNPDRANQPQHF
many	TRBV2	TRBD2	TRBJ2-5	TGTGCCACCACCCCGGGACTAGCTTCGGAGACCCAGTACTTC	CATTPGLASETQYF
.	TRBV9	.	TRBJ2-5	TGTGCCAGCAGCGTACTCGGGGCGCGGGGAGAGACCCAGTACTTC	CASSVLGARGETQYF
few	TRBV29-1	TRBD1	TRBJ2-5	TGCAGCGTTGAAGTTTTGGGACAGGGGGTCGAGACCCAGTACTTC	CSVEVLGQGVETQYF
few	TRBV12-3/TRBV12-4	.	TRBJ2-7	TGTGCCAGCAGTCCCGACTACCGACTGATCGGACGGATCTCCTACGAGCAGTACTTC	CASSPDYRLIGRISYEQYF
.	TRBV29-1	.	TRBJ2-3	TGCAGCGTTGAAGTTATGGCGGGTCTTAGCACAGATACGCAGTATTTT	CSVEVMAGLSTDTQYF
many	TRBV7-2	.	TRBJ2-6	TGTGCCAGCAGCTTCTCTGGGGCCAACGTCCTGACTTTC	CASSFSGANVLTF
few	TRBV9	.	TRBJ1-2	TGTGCCAGCAGCTCAGCAGAGCTCTATGGCTACACCTTC	CASSSAELYGYTF
.	TRBV20-1	.	TRBJ1-5	TGCAGTGCCCTGACGAGCAATCAGCCCCAGCATTTT	CSALTSNQPQHF
.	TRBV5-1	.	TRBJ2-1	TGCGCCAGCAACACATCCAGGACAAACAATGAGCAGTTCTTC	CASNTSRTNNEQFF
.	TRBV2	.	TRBJ1-2	TGTGCCAGCAGTAGTTATCAGCCGGGGGAAAGCTATGGCTACACCTTC	CASSSYQPGESYGYTF
many	TRBV4-3	.	TRBJ2-5	TGCGCCAGCAGCCAAAGGGGGTCACCCCCAGAGACCCAGTACTTC	CASSQRGSPPETQYF
few	TRBV2	.	TRBJ2-7	TGTGCCAGCAGTGTCTTGCAGAACTACGAGCAGTACTTC	CASSVLQNYEQYF
.	TRBV11-2	.	TRBJ2-1	TGTGCCAGCAGCTTATCAGGGACCTACAATGAGCAGTTCTTC	CASSLSGTYNEQFF
.	TRBV29-1	.	TRBJ2-1	TGCAGCGTTGAGAACAACAATGAGCAGTTCTTC	CSVENNNEQFF
.	TRBV5-5	.	TRBJ1-4	TGTGCCAGCAGCTACGGGGGGCTGGATGAAAAACTGTTTTTT	CASSYGGLDEKLFF
.	TRBV12-3/TRBV12-4	TRBD1	TRBJ1-1	TGTGCCAGCAGTTTGGGACAGGGAATGAACACTGAAGCTTTCTTT	CASSLGQGMNTEAFF
few	TRBV5-5	.	TRBJ1-1	TGTGCCAGCAGCTTGGATGGGGGGAAGACTGAAGCTTTCTTT	CASSLDGGKTEAFF
.	TRBV5-4	.	TRBJ2-5	TGTGCCACCGGACTGGCCGGAGAGACCCAGTACTTC	CATGLAGETQYF
.	TRBV5-1	TRBD2	TRBJ2-5	TGCGCCAGCAGCAGACTAGCGGGGGAACAAGAGACCCAGTACTTC	CASSRLAGEQETQYF
.	TRBV20-1	.	TRBJ1-2	TGCAGTGCTAGAGCGGGGGGTTTTAACTATGGCTACACCTTC	CSARAGGFNYGYTF
few	TRBV20-1	.	TRBJ1-2	TGCAGTGCTAGAGGGGGACCGGGTAACTATGGCTACACCTTC	CSARGGPGNYGYTF
.	TRBV7-2	.	TRBJ1-6	TGTGCCAGCAGCTTGCAACAAGATTATTCACCCCTCCACTTT	CASSLQQDYSPLHF
few	TRBV5-6	.	TRBJ1-4	TGTGCCAGCAGCTTATGGCACGGACAAAATGAAAAACTGTTTTTT	CASSLWHGQNEKLFF
.	TRBV9	.	TRBJ2-5	TGTGCCAGCAGCGTAGCCGGGAAAGAGACCCAGTACTTC	CASSVAGKETQYF
few	TRBV20-1	TRBD2	TRBJ2-3	TGCAGTGCTCCTAGCGGGGGGGCCTCAGATACGCAGTATTTT	CSAPSGGASDTQYF
few	TRBV7-2	.	TRBJ2-3	TGTGCCAGCAGCTGGAGGATACCAGATACGCAGTATTTT	CASSWRIPDTQYF
few	TRBV7-9	.	TRBJ1-3	TGTGCCAGCAGCTCCATACAGGAGGGAAACACCATATATTTT	CASSSIQEGNTIYF
.	TRBV3-2	.	TRBJ2-1	TGTGCCAGCAGCCAGGGGCCTGGGCAGGGGGCTTTGTACAATGAGCAGTTCTTC	CASSQGPGQGALYNEQFF
.	TRBV4-1	TRBD2	TRBJ2-2	TGCGCCAGCAGCCTCCTCGGACTAGCGTCGAACACCGGGGAGCTGTTTTTT	CASSLLGLASNTGELFF
.	TRBV7-2	.	TRBJ2-5	TGTGCCAGCAGTCCCGGGGGGACCCAGTACTTC	CASSPGGTQYF
few	TRBV4-1	.	TRBJ2-1	TGCGCCAGCAGCCGCACGGGGGGCTTATACAATGAGCAGTTCTTC	CASSRTGGLYNEQFF
.	TRBV12-3/TRBV12-4	TRBD1	TRBJ2-1	TGTGCCAGCAGTTCTCAGACAGGGGGGGTGCATGAGCAGTTCTTC	CASSSQTGGVHEQFF
.	TRBV11-1	.	TRBJ2-2	TGTGCCAGCAGCCGACAGAGACTCGCGAACACCGGGGAGCTGTTTTTT	CASSRQRLANTGELFF
few	TRBV6-5	.	TRBJ1-1	TGTGCCAGCAGGAGGGTGGGGGCAATAGGAGCTTTCTTT	CASRRVGAIGAFF
few	TRBV4-1	.	TRBJ1-3	TGCGCCAGCAGCCGAGGGGGGATAATCCTCTCTGGAAACACCATATATTTT	CASSRGGIILSGNTIYF
.	TRBV9	.	TRBJ2-2	TGTGCCAGCAGCGTAGTATACACCGGGGAGCTGTTTTTT	CASSVVYTGELFF
few	TRBV5-1	.	TRBJ1-2	TGCGCCAGCAGCTTGGACGGACAGAGTGGCTACACCTTC	CASSLDGQSGYTF